These T cell receptor beta chains were read from a single sample in a study of T-cell reconstitution after alpha-beta-depleted transplantation in children. Each CDR3 protein is one row after TCRdb ran MiXCR on the PCR reads. The sample contains a few hundred thousand distinct CDR3 sequences, roughly 21% of which appear only once. The material was PBMCs from the stem cell graft donor, obtained from the stem cell graft. The receptors originated from a human donor who donated a stem cell graft to a child with acute myeloid leukemia. Each CDR3 is given with its conserved first and last residue. D genes are given only for firm matches. Expanded clones are given a class, and other clones once, few, many or no size at all.

length	V	size	D	J	CDR3	DNA
17	TRBV4-1	.	.	TRBJ2-1	CASSQDPEGRSINEQFF	TGCGCCAGCAGCCAAGATCCAGAGGGGAGGAGTATCAATGAGCAGTTCTTC
18	TRBV29-1	.	TRBD2	TRBJ2-6	CSVERASGRLTGANVLTF	TGCAGCGTTGAGAGGGCTAGCGGGAGACTAACTGGGGCCAACGTCCTGACTTTC
14	TRBV12-3/TRBV12-4	.	.	TRBJ1-6	CASSPTADNSPLHF	TGTGCCAGCAGCCCAACAGCCGATAATTCACCCCTCCACTTT
16	TRBV28	few	.	TRBJ2-7	CASSLTIAAHSYEQYF	TGTGCCAGCAGCTTGACGATAGCGGCCCATTCCTACGAGCAGTACTTC
18	TRBV11-2	.	TRBD2	TRBJ2-2	CASSQPRLALLNTGELFF	TGTGCCAGCTCCCAACCCCGACTAGCGCTTCTTAACACCGGGGAGCTGTTTTTT
15	TRBV28	.	.	TRBJ1-2	CASSLWAEVSYGYTF	TGTGCCAGCAGTTTATGGGCGGAAGTTTCCTATGGCTACACCTTC
13	TRBV12-3/TRBV12-4	.	.	TRBJ2-1	CASSLADSSEQFF	TGTGCCAGCAGTCTAGCGGACAGCAGTGAGCAGTTCTTC
19	TRBV7-6	few	.	TRBJ2-1	CASSRRLSGPASSYNEQFF	TGTGCCAGCAGCCGCCGCTTGAGCGGGCCCGCTAGCTCCTACAATGAGCAGTTCTTC
15	TRBV7-9	.	.	TRBJ2-5	CASSPGAGSQETQYF	TGTGCCAGCAGTCCTGGGGCGGGGTCGCAAGAGACCCAGTACTTC
14	TRBV12-3/TRBV12-4	.	.	TRBJ1-6	CASSFGQKDSPLHF	TGTGCCAGCAGTTTTGGCCAGAAGGATTCACCCCTCCACTTT
17	TRBV6-2/TRBV6-3	.	TRBD2	TRBJ2-1	CASSAPAIAGGYNEQFF	TGTGCCAGCAGTGCCCCCGCTATCGCGGGAGGATACAATGAGCAGTTCTTC
15	TRBV7-8	.	.	TRBJ1-6	CASSLAQAGNSPLHF	TGTGCCAGCAGCTTAGCGCAGGCAGGAAATTCACCCCTCCACTTT
16	TRBV10-3	.	.	TRBJ2-7	CAISGVQGNTDYEQYF	TGTGCCATCAGTGGAGTACAGGGAAATACGGACTACGAGCAGTACTTC
15	TRBV20-1	.	TRBD2	TRBJ2-1	CSAEESGRSYNEQFF	TGCAGTGCCGAAGAAAGCGGGAGATCCTACAATGAGCAGTTCTTC
12	TRBV28	few	.	TRBJ1-1	CASSAPNTEAFF	TGTGCCAGCAGTGCCCCGAACACTGAAGCTTTCTTT
18	TRBV7-6	few	.	TRBJ2-5	CASSLGGGTATGQETQYF	TGTGCCAGCAGCTTGGGGGGGGGGACTGCGACAGGACAAGAGACCCAGTACTTC
15	TRBV6-1	few	TRBD1	TRBJ1-5	CASSALQGANQPQHF	TGTGCCAGCAGTGCATTACAGGGGGCGAATCAGCCCCAGCATTTT
15	TRBV20-1	.	TRBD2	TRBJ2-1	CSAQSPLAGVDEQFF	TGCAGTGCTCAAAGCCCCCTAGCGGGAGTTGATGAGCAGTTCTTC
20	TRBV12-3/TRBV12-4	.	.	TRBJ2-4	CASSWVNRDAPREAKNIQYF	TGTGCCAGCAGTTGGGTAAATCGGGACGCGCCCCGTGAGGCCAAAAACATTCAGTACTTC
19	TRBV6-4	once	TRBD2	TRBJ2-1	CAFFFSGGGGLAGKYEQFF	TGTGCCTTCTTCTTTAGTGGTGGGGGGGGACTAGCGGGAAAGTATGAGCAGTTCTTC
14	TRBV11-2	.	.	TRBJ2-7	CASTGGQVPYEQYF	TGTGCCAGCACCGGGGGTCAGGTTCCCTACGAGCAGTACTTC
17	TRBV10-3	.	.	TRBJ1-4	CAISEGGILATNEKLFF	TGTGCCATCAGTGAGGGCGGAATACTTGCAACTAATGAAAAACTGTTTTTT
14	TRBV12-3/TRBV12-4	.	TRBD1	TRBJ1-4	CASSRQGANEKLFF	TGTGCCAGCAGTCGACAGGGGGCGAATGAAAAACTGTTTTTT
14	TRBV9	many	.	TRBJ2-7	CASSVAAGSYEQYF	TGTGCCAGCAGCGTAGCGGCGGGATCCTACGAGCAGTACTTC
16	TRBV10-3	.	TRBD1	TRBJ1-2	CAISESTGQQGDGYTF	TGTGCCATCAGTGAGTCGACGGGACAGCAAGGAGATGGCTACACCTTC
12	TRBV5-1	few	.	TRBJ1-1	CASSLRRDEAFF	TGCGCCAGCAGCTTGAGAAGGGACGAAGCTTTCTTT
17	TRBV15	.	TRBD2	TRBJ2-1	CATSSRTSDDSYNEQFF	TGTGCCACCAGCAGTCGGACTAGCGACGACTCCTACAATGAGCAGTTCTTC
15	TRBV12-3/TRBV12-4	.	.	TRBJ1-1	CASSNAAGRVTEAFF	TGTGCCAGCAGCAACGCGGCAGGGAGGGTCACTGAAGCTTTCTTT
15	TRBV2	many	TRBD1	TRBJ2-2	CASRFGTVRSGELFF	TGTGCCAGCAGATTCGGGACAGTCAGGTCCGGGGAGCTGTTTTTT
10	TRBV2	.	.	TRBJ1-4	CASSEEKLFF	TGTGCCAGCAGTGAAGAAAAACTGTTTTTT
13	TRBV12-3/TRBV12-4	many	.	TRBJ2-7	CASSFLGASEQYF	TGTGCCAGCAGTTTCTTGGGTGCGAGCGAGCAGTACTTC
16	TRBV7-8	.	.	TRBJ1-1	CASSRILAGQNTEAFF	TGTGCCAGCAGCCGAATCCTGGCAGGACAGAACACTGAAGCTTTCTTT
13	TRBV29-1	.	TRBD2	TRBJ2-7	CSVGAGGLLEQYF	TGCAGCGTTGGAGCGGGAGGGCTCCTCGAGCAGTACTTC
16	TRBV5-1	.	.	TRBJ2-3	CASSLEGQTATDTQYF	TGCGCCAGCAGCTTGGAAGGACAGACTGCCACAGATACGCAGTATTTT
15	TRBV12-3/TRBV12-4	few	TRBD2	TRBJ2-2	CASSRTSGSTGELFF	TGTGCCAGCAGCCGGACTAGCGGGAGCACCGGGGAGCTGTTTTTT
16	TRBV12-3/TRBV12-4	.	.	TRBJ1-2	CASTSGRGRPNYGYTF	TGTGCCAGCACCTCCGGTCGGGGGCGACCTAACTATGGCTACACCTTC
15	TRBV11-2	many	.	TRBJ2-6	CASSLGSSGANVLTF	TGTGCCAGCAGTTTGGGCAGCTCTGGGGCCAACGTCCTGACTTTC
15	TRBV4-3	few	.	TRBJ2-7	CASSQESSFPYEQYF	TGCGCCAGCAGCCAAGAGAGTTCTTTCCCCTACGAGCAGTACTTC
16	TRBV7-9	few	.	TRBJ2-7	CASSLSEMGGNYEQYF	TGTGCCAGCAGCTTATCGGAGATGGGCGGGAACTACGAGCAGTACTTC
11	TRBV29-1	many	.	TRBJ2-7	CSVRDSIEQYF	TGCAGCGTTCGCGACAGCATCGAGCAGTACTTC
16	TRBV7-6	.	TRBD2	TRBJ2-7	CASSPRGLAVFYEQYF	TGTGCCAGCAGTCCTCGGGGACTAGCGGTATTTTACGAGCAGTACTTC
16	TRBV5-1	.	.	TRBJ2-3	CASSLAGDRGTDTQYF	TGCGCCAGCAGCTTGGCCGGAGACCGAGGGACAGATACGCAGTATTTT
15	TRBV5-1	few	.	TRBJ2-3	CASSFGTPATDTQYF	TGCGCCAGCAGCTTCGGCACACCTGCCACAGATACGCAGTATTTT
15	TRBV20-1	.	TRBD2	TRBJ2-7	CSARDPGTSSYEQYF	TGCAGTGCTAGAGACCCCGGGACTAGCTCCTACGAGCAGTACTTC
15	TRBV29-1	.	TRBD2	TRBJ2-1	CSVVGAGGSYNEQFF	TGCAGCGTTGTTGGGGCGGGAGGCTCCTACAATGAGCAGTTCTTC
14	TRBV7-8	.	TRBD1	TRBJ1-2	CASSRGTGGDGYTF	TGTGCCAGCAGCCGAGGGACAGGGGGCGATGGCTACACCTTC
16	TRBV4-2	.	TRBD2	TRBJ2-1	CASSQDLAGGRNEQFF	TGTGCCAGCAGCCAAGATCTAGCGGGAGGGAGGAATGAGCAGTTCTTC
11	TRBV19	.	.	TRBJ2-1	CASSMYNEQFF	TGTGCCAGTAGTATGTACAATGAGCAGTTCTTC
14	TRBV5-1	few	.	TRBJ2-7	CASSTPGSSYEQYF	TGCGCCAGCAGCACCCCTGGAAGCTCCTACGAGCAGTACTTC